This T cell receptor (beta chain) was obtained from a study of Ad26.COV2.S vaccination and SARS-CoV-2 variants. The wider study: Vaccine-arm donor from the placebo-controlled COV1001 Ad26.COV2.S trial. The authors gave Ad26.COV2.S intramuscularly, either once or twice 56 days apart.

As to this clone: What it binds is not known.

Specified treatment: around 19 received Ad26.COV2.S at low or high dose, single or two shots; about 5 received placebo; per-sample allocation not given. Specimens were obtained on day 63 following the first vaccine or placebo injection. TCRdb's copy holds only in-frame clones and misses some; the assay was immunoSEQ multiplex PCR. The data show 360,000 or so clones, about 89% seen once. General study points: Analyses of TCR breadth and depth may have underestimated total T cell responses. Reported findings describe substantial breadth in spike-specific CD8+ and CD4+ T cell responses following vaccination.

J was trimmed by 3 bases and V by 5 bases; bases with no gene match: 5. The CDR3 runs to 14 residues. The germline CDR1 and CDR2 sequences are SGHNT and YENEEA. The chain recombines TRBV11-3 with TRBJ2-7; TRBD2 agrees at 9 bases. Material: peripheral blood, obtained in a trial of Ad26.COV2.S vaccine versus placebo. The receptor was derived from a person aged 18 to 65 who received the Ad26.COV2.S COVID-19 vaccine or a placebo. The DNA of the CDR3 is TGTGCCAGCAGCCCCATGCGGGAGGGCTACGAGCAGTACTTC. Encoded protein: CASSPMREGYEQYF.